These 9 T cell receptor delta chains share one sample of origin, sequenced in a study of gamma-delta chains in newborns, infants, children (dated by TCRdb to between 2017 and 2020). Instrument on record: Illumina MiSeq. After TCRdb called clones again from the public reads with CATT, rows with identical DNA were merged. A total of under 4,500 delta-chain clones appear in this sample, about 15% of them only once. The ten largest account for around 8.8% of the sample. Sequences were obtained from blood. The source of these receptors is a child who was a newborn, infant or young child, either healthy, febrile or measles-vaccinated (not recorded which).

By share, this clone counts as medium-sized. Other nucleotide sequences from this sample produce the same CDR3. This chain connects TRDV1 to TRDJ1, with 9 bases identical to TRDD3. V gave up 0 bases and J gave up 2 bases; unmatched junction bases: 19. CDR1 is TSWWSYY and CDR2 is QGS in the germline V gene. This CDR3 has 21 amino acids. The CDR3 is CALGELVSYSTGGRETDKLIF. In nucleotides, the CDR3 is TGTGCTCTTGGGGAACTCGTATCCTATAGTACTGGGGGACGCGAAACCGATAAACTCATCTTT.

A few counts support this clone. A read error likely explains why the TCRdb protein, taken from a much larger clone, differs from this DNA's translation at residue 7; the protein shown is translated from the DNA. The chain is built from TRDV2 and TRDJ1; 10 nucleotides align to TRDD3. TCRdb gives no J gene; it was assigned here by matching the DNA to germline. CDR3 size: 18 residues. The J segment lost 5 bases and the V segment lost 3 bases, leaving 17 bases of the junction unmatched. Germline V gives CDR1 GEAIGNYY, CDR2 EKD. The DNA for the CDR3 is TGTGCCTGTGACTTCATACGGGGGGATACGCGAAGAGGAGATAAACTCATCTTT. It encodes CACDFIRGDTRRGDKLIF.

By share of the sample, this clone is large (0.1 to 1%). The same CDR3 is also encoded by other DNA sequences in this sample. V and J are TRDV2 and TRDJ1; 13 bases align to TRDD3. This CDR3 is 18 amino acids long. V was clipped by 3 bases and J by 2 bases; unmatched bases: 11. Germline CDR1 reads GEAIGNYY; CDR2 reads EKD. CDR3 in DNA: TGTGCCTGTGACGCCGTACTGGGGGATACGCAGCAAACCGATAAACTCATCTTT. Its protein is CACDAVLGDTQQTDKLIF.

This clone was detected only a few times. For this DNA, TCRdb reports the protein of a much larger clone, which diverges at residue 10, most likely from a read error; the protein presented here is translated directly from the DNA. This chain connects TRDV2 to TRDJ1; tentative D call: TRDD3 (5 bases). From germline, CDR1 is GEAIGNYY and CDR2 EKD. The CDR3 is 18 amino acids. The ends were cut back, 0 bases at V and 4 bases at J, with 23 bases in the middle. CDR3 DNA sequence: TGTGCCTGTGACACCGGATTTAGGGGGGTACGGTCTAACGATAAACTCATCTTT. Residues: CACDTGFRGVRSNDKLIF.

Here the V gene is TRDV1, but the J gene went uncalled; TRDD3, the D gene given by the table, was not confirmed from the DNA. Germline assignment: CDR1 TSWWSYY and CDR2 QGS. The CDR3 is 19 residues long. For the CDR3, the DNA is TGTGCTATTGGGGAGTGCCGCACGACTGGGGGATGGTACACCGATAAAATCATCTTT. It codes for CAIGECRTTGGWYTDKIIF.

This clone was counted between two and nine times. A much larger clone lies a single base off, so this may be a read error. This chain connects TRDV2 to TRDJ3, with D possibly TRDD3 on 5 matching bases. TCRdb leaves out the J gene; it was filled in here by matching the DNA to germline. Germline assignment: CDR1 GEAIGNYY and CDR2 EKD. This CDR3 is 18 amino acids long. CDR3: CACDTVGESSWDTRKMFF. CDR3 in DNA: TGTGCCTGTGACACGGTAGGGGAGAGCTCCTGGGACACCCGAAAGATGTTTTTC.

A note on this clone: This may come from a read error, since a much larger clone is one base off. In nucleotides, the CDR3 is TGTGCCTGTGATCCAGTGGTGGGGGATACTGAGGTTAGGGCCTCCTGGGACACCCGACAGATGTTTTTC. Translation gives CACDPVVGDTEVRASWDTRQMFF. The V gene is uncalled and the J gene is TRDJ3; the table's D call TRDD3 went unverified against the DNA. The CDR3 consists of 23 residues.

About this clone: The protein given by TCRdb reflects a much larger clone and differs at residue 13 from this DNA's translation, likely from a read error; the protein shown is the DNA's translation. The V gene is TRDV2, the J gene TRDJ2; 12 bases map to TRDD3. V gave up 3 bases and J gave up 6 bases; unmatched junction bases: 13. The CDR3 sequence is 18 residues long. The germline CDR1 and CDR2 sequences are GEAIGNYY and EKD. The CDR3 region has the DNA TGTGCCTGTGACCCCCTCATACTGGGGGATACCGAGGCAGCACAACTCTTCTTT. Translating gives CACDPLILGDTEAAQLFF.

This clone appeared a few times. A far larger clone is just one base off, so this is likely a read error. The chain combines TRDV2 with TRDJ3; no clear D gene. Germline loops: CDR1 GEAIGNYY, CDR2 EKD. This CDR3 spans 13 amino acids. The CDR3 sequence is CACDPLQARQTFF. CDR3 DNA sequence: TGTGCCTGTGACCCCTTACAGGCCCGACAGACGTTTTTC.